This passage covers 18 T cell receptor beta chains from one sample sequenced in a study of radiation and T cells in renal cell carcinoma (dated by TCRdb to 2019 to 2021). The library was obtained by the immunoSEQ multiplex PCR assay. TCRdb's version of the immuneACCESS table is confined to in-frame rearrangements and falls short of the full clone set. An unresolved V gene accounts for under half of the shortfall where checked; the remainder is of unknown origin. For this sample the table gives about 91,000 clones, of which about four fifths were detected only once. The ten largest clones capture around 5.8% of the sample. This specimen's time point label, per the study, means: baseline pretreatment blood. The treatment or condition label for this specimen denotes: 15 Gy SBRT to primary tumor, nephrectomy 4 weeks later. The sequences come from blood, collected from a patient whose treatment included radiotherapy and nephrectomy. The receptors originated from a man in his 60s with renal cell carcinoma.

This chain connects TRBV5-4 to TRBJ1-1, with 9 positions matching TRBD1. Germline V CDR1 and CDR2: SGHNT, YYREEE (reference sequence). The CDR3 length is 16 residues. The trim removed 4 bases at V and 10 bases at J, leaving 17 bases unmatched. CDR3 nucleotides: TGTGCCAGCAGCACAGTCCTACAGGGGGCGACCGGTGGAGCTTTCTTT. This codes for CASSTVLQGATGGAFF.

In its sample, this clone was seen a few times. This chain links TRBV5-1 with TRBJ1-4, with 9 bases matching TRBD1. Losses at the gene ends were 4 bases for V and 11 bases for J; bases not matched to a gene: 12. Germline CDR1 and CDR2: SGHRS and YFSETQ. The CDR3 length is 15 residues. CDR3 in DNA: TGCGCCAGCAGCGAGGGACAGGGTAGGGAGGAGAAACTGTTTTTT. It yields the protein CASSEGQGREEKLFF.

This clone has only one observation. The chain is built from TRBV7-8 and TRBJ2-5, with TRBD1 identical over 11 bases. The germline V gene encodes CDR1 SGHVS and CDR2 FQNEAQ. J gave up 6 bases and V 5 bases, and 5 bases lay outside the gene matches. The CDR3 has 14 amino acids. The CDR3 sequence: CASSDRDRGKTQYF. CDR3 nucleotide sequence: TGTGCCAGCAGCGACCGGGACAGGGGGAAGACCCAGTACTTC.

The V call is TRBV6-1, the J call TRBJ2-3; 7 bases align to TRBD2. With V trimmed by 3 bases and J by 1 base, 4 bases remained unmatched. This CDR3 is built from 15 residues. The germline CDR1 and CDR2 sequences are MNHNS and SASEGT. The CDR3 is CASSEIAGGTDTQYF. The CDR3 DNA is TGTGCCAGCAGTGAGATCGCGGGGGGCACAGATACGCAGTATTTT.

This sequence joins TRBV18 and TRBJ1-2; D possibly corresponds to TRBD1 (6 bases). Trimming took off 4 bases at V and 8 bases at J, with 14 bases between the two ends. Per the germline V gene, CDR1 is KGHSH and CDR2 is LQKENI. The CDR3 has 13 amino acids. The CDR3 coding sequence is TGTGCCAGCTCACTAACAGGGATTGACGGCTACACCTTC. Translation: CASSLTGIDGYTF. Complete variable domain (other parts from reference TRBV18 and TRBJ1-2): NAGVMQNPRHLVRRRGQEARLRCSPMKGHSHVYWYRQLPEEGLKFMVYLQKENIIDESGMPKERFSAEFPKEGPSILRIQQVVRGDSAAYFCASSLTGIDGYTFGSGTRLTVV.

J is TRBJ2-4 and V is TRBV6-5; TRBD1 agrees at 8 bases. In germline, CDR1 is MNHEY, CDR2 SVGAGI. Trimming at V came to 5 bases and at J to 3 bases, leaving 3 bases not matched to a gene. The CDR3 extends over 14 amino acids. The CDR3 reads CASSAQGGKNIQYF. CDR3 nucleotide sequence: TGTGCCAGCAGTGCACAGGGGGGCAAAAACATTCAGTACTTC.

The chain links TRBV27 to TRBJ2-7, with 10 bases matching TRBD2. V lost 8 bases and J lost 3; bases outside the gene matches: 7. The CDR3 is 14 amino acids. CDR1 MNHEY and CDR2 SMNVEV come from the germline V gene (reference sequence). The chain's CDR3 is CASRRASGSYEQYF. DNA of the CDR3: TGTGCCAGCCGCCGGGCTAGCGGGAGCTACGAGCAGTACTTC.

Only a few counts were recorded for this clone. This chain connects TRBV25-1 to TRBJ2-1, with 9 bases identical to TRBD1. The germline CDR1 and CDR2 sequences are MGHDK and SYGVNS. V shed 3 bases, J shed 12 bases, and the junction held 12 bases outside the gene matches. The CDR3 extends over 15 amino acids. The chain's CDR3 is CASSEPGTGFRGQFF. The CDR3 DNA reads TGTGCCAGCAGTGAGCCCGGGACAGGGTTTCGTGGGCAGTTCTTC.

The rearrangement links TRBV6-5 to TRBJ1-1; D unclear. Germline V lookup: CDR1 MNHEY, CDR2 SVGAGI. The V and J ends lost 6 bases and 0 bases respectively, with 2 bases between them. This CDR3 has 11 amino acids. The CDR3 loop is CASRLNTEAFF. The CDR3 DNA reads as TGTGCCAGCAGACTGAACACTGAAGCTTTCTTT.

This chain joins TRBV7-9 and TRBJ1-3, with D unclear. V gave up 5 bases and J gave up 0 bases, with 11 bases separating them. This CDR3 comprises 15 residues. Germline CDR1 and CDR2: SEHNR and FQNEAQ (reference sequence). CDR3 in amino acids: CASSTTVTSGNTIYF. As DNA, the CDR3 is TGTGCCAGCAGCACCACAGTCACCTCTGGAAACACCATATATTTT.

This clone was seen repeatedly, ten times or more. This sequence joins TRBV18 and TRBJ1-1; D is uncertain. CDR1 and CDR2 (germline): KGHSH, LQKENI. Trimming removed 4 bases at V and 0 bases at J, with 15 bases between. This CDR3 contains 16 residues. The DNA for the CDR3 is TGTGCCAGCTCACGGCTGGGCGGTGGCCTGAACACTGAAGCTTTCTTT. Its translation is CASSRLGGGLNTEAFF.

This clone is a singleton in its sample. The V call is TRBV4-2, the J call TRBJ2-7; 7 positions match TRBD2. The germline V gene encodes CDR1 LGHNA and CDR2 YNFKEQ. The CDR3 runs to 14 residues. The trim removed 5 bases at V and 6 bases at J, leaving 10 bases unmatched. The CDR3 bases are TGTGCCAGCAGCGAGGGCGCGGGAGTGTCCGAGCAGTACTTC. It encodes CASSEGAGVSEQYF.

The chain couples TRBV5-6 to TRBJ1-2; D ambiguous. V was clipped by 2 bases and J by 2 bases, with 7 bases between them. The CDR3 totals 13 residues. Germline V gives CDR1 SGHDT, CDR2 YYEEEE. CDR3: CASSFPGNYGYTF. The CDR3 nucleotides read TGTGCCAGCAGCTTTCCCGGGAACTATGGCTACACCTTC.

In the case of this clone: The same CDR3 arises from other DNA sequences in this sample as well. The chain is built from TRBV27 and TRBJ2-7; weak D call: TRBD1 (5 bases). Trimming shortened V by 2 bases and J by 1 base, and 6 bases separated the two germline ends. Germline V gene data show CDR1 as MNHEY and CDR2 as SMNVEV (reference sequence). The CDR3 extends over 13 amino acids. The DNA for the CDR3 is TGTGCCAGCAGTTTAAGACAGTCCTACGAGCAGTACTTC. The encoded protein is CASSLRQSYEQYF.

V usage is TRBV5-1 and J usage is TRBJ2-5; D is perhaps TRBD1 or TRBD2 (5 bases each). The germline V gene has CDR1 SGHRS and CDR2 YFSETQ. The CDR3 runs to 14 residues. Trimming removed 0 bases at V and 4 bases at J, with 10 bases between. The CDR3, as DNA: TGCGCCAGCAGCTTGGTGCAGGGACGAGAGACCCAGTACTTC. Protein: CASSLVQGRETQYF.

The chain joins TRBV6-6 to TRBJ2-5; D is ambiguous. The CDR3 is 13 residues long. Between the trimmed V and J ends, which lost 8 bases and 5 bases, there was a span of 15 bases. Germline-derived CDR1 and CDR2 are MNHNY and SVGAGI (reference sequence). CDR3 in amino acids: CASVQRPRETQYF. The CDR3 DNA reads TGTGCCAGCGTACAGAGGCCCCGTGAGACCCAGTACTTC.

This clone has only a few counts. The J gene is TRBJ2-5, the V gene TRBV7-6, with 14 bases identical to TRBD2. Germline V gene lookup returns CDR1 SGHVS and CDR2 FNYEAQ. The CDR3 totals 16 residues. V shed 1 base and J 7 bases; nucleotides not matched to a gene: 5. In nucleotides, the CDR3 is TGTGCCAGCAGCTTAGGACTAGCGGGAGGGCCGGGGACCCAGTACTTC. This sequence encodes CASSLGLAGGPGTQYF. Full variable domain (outside the CDR3, taken from reference TRBV7-6 and TRBJ2-5): GAGVSQSPRYKVTKRGQDVALRCDPISGHVSLYWYRQALGQGPEFLTYFNYEAQQDKSGLPNDRFSAERPEGSISTLTIQRTEQRDSAMYRCASSLGLAGGPGTQYFGPGTRLLVL.

The rearrangement uses TRBV11-3 and TRBJ2-5, with D perhaps matching TRBD2 (5 bases). V lost 4 bases to trimming and J lost 1 base, with 7 bases between them. This CDR3 comprises 13 residues. Germline CDR1 SGHNT, CDR2 YENEEA. CDR3 DNA sequence: TGTGCCAGCAGCTCGACTACCCAAGAGACCCAGTACTTC. Translated: CASSSTTQETQYF.